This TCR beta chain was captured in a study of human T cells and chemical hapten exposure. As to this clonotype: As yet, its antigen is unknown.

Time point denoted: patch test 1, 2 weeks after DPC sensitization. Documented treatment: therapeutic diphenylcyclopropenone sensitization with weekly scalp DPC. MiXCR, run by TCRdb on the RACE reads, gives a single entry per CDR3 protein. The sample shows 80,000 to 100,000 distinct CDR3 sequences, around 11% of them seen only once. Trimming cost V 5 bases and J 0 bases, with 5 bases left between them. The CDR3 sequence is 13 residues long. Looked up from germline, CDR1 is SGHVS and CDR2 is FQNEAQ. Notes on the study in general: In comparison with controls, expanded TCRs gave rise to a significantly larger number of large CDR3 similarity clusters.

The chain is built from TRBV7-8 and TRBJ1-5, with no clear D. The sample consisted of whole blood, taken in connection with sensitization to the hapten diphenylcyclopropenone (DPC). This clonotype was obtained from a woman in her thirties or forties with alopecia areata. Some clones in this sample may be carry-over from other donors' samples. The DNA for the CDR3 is TGTGCCAGCAGCCGATTTAGCAATCAGCCCCAGCATTTT. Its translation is CASSRFSNQPQHF.